This T cell receptor beta chain was recorded in a study of blood T cell repertoires in COVID-19. Study overall: COVID-19 samples collected from the United States, Italy and Spain covered acute and convalescent phases. In each case, the material was cDNA or gDNA derived from T cells, B-cell-depleted T cells, or PBMCs.

This CDR3 comprises 17 residues. V lost 0 bases to trimming and J lost 2 bases, with 16 bases between them. Germline lookup yields CDR1 SGHRS and CDR2 YFSETQ. In the original workflow: By means of reference gene primer amplification, nucleated cell counts were estimated. Using immunoSEQ multiplex PCR, the repertoire was profiled, and TCRdb retains in-frame clones only, with some absent. The V and J calls and clone size come from that table; D and trimming were worked out from the DNA. The table includes approximately 220,000 clones, 86% detected once. This clone was seen just once. The chain uses TRBV5-1 and TRBJ2-3, with TRBD1 as a possible D gene (5 bases). This sequence originates from a woman aged 45-59 years with acute or convalescent COVID-19. Sequenced input: peripheral blood. The CDR3 here is CASSLAGQPSITDTQYF. CDR3 nucleotides: TGCGCCAGCAGCTTGGCCGGACAACCCTCTATCACAGATACGCAGTATTTT.